This record covers a single TCR beta chain. Its antigen remains unidentified. Base qualities were left out, and no much larger clone turns up one base away. Frozen genomic DNA underwent high-throughput TCRbeta CDR3 sequencing by immunoSEQ, including PCR amplification, mapping, bias correction and internal controls. Per the original workflow: Only productive rearrangements were retained, and each unique TCRbeta sequence was defined by its CDR3 nucleotide sequence together with its V and J gene. A sequence counted as donor-reactive only if the sequence showed at least 5-fold expansion in CFSE-low cells compared with unstimulated pre-transplant cells and had a frequency of at least 0.01%. Per-subject minimum frequency thresholds, based on the lowest-template unstimulated sample, ensured at least 90% detection power. Jensen-Shannon divergence between the top 1000 TCRbeta sequences after and before transplant was used to measure repertoire turnover. Two-sided Fisher's exact tests were used to test for changes in the detection of donor-reactive sequences. The clones in this table, taken by TCRdb from immuneACCESS, are in-frame only. Not every clone is retained; where verified, under half of the shortfall comes from an unresolved V gene, and the cause of the rest is unknown. V and J calls and clone size follow that table, whereas D and trimming were derived from the DNA. This sample comprises approximately 6,000 clones, approximately 79% of them detected only once. Roughly a third of the sample lies in the top ten.

These data come from a study of T cell clones after liver transplantation (dated by TCRdb to the late 2010s). Notes on the research overall: The samples were obtained from ITN030ST, a randomized trial that attempted immunosuppression withdrawal within 2 years after liver transplantation. No induction therapy was given to the subjects, and standard immunosuppression was administered until randomization at 12-24 months post-transplant. Tolerance was defined as complete immunosuppression withdrawal for at least one year with no rise in liver enzymes beyond twice the upper limit of normal. Blood samples were collected pre-transplant, pre-randomization before withdrawal, and post-randomization after either full withdrawal or failed withdrawal. The studied cohort comprised 8 liver transplant recipients, 3 classified as tolerant and 5 as non-tolerant. Of the eight recipients, a few were HCV-positive, while the remaining recipients had been transplanted for non-autoimmune, non-viral indications. Third party-reactive TCRbeta sequences from pre-transplant MLRs were also identified as an antigen-independent comparator for donor-reactive sequences. Donor-reactive T cell clones were identified by TCRbeta sequencing after a pre-transplant mixed lymphocyte reaction and then tracked in post-transplant blood.

CDR1 and CDR2, per the germline V gene, are SGHTS and YDEGEE. Clipping removes 2 bases from V and 3 bases from J, with 19 as the unmatched junction base count. The CDR3, cysteine through phenylalanine, is 20 amino acids long. Of all the DNA, just the CDR3 is kept, 60 bases in frame from base 1. Here is what the overall study found, with its caveats: Once repertoire turnover was taken into account, donor-reactive detection showed a significant reduction for CD4 in 7 of 8 subjects and for CD8 in 8 of 8. Without allograft tissue specimens, donor-reactive T cells may have migrated into the graft rather than being deleted. The conclusions were preliminary, being limited by small, heterogeneous patient numbers and by non-standardized post-transplant time points. The decline in donor-reactive sequences exceeded the decline in third party-reactive sequences, suggesting partial antigen-specific deletion that was unrelated to withdrawal success. In two subjects, low numbers of available donor cells limited the measurable donor-reactive repertoire. Circulating donor-reactive CD4 TCRbeta sequences fell significantly post-transplant in 5 of 8 subjects, irrespective of tolerance or HCV status.

Unstimulated PBMCs, after thawing, were stained for CD3, CD4 and CD8 and then FACS-sorted into CD3+CD4+ and CD3+CD8+ populations. All 8 studied subjects were randomized to withdrawal of immunosuppression. The Qiagen DNeasy Blood and Tissue Kit was used to isolate genomic DNA. The material sequenced was CD8+ T cells from blood, taken 24 months after liver transplant. The receptor chain draws on TRBV5-8 and TRBJ2-1, with 8 middle bases fitting TRBD1. The TCR was taken from a human patient who received a liver transplant. Following transplantation, part of the T cell population may be supplied by the graft donor rather than the patient. This receptor has the CDR3 CASSFEIGTGFSLNYNEQFF. The DNA is TGTGCCAGCAGCTTTGAGATCGGGACAGGATTTTCCTTGAACTACAATGAGCAGTTCTTC.